This entry lists 8 T cell receptor beta chains sequenced from one sample in a study of immune evolution from preneoplasia to lung adenocarcinoma. This table comes from immunoSEQ multiplex PCR, and its TCRdb copy is limited to in-frame clones, with some not included. The table lists 13,000 or so clones, over 75% of them singletons. The sample taken for sequencing was FFPE tissue from an adenomatous hyperplasia lung lesion. Noted subset: atypical adenomatous hyperplasia (AAH), lung preneoplasia. These receptors were collected from a person aged 45 to 69 with lung adenocarcinoma.

The chain has TRBV6-6 and TRBJ1-4; 9 bases line up with TRBD1. Germline V gene lookup returns CDR1 MNHNY and CDR2 SVGAGI (reference sequence). V shed 6 bases, J shed 7 bases, and the junction held 9 bases outside the gene matches. This CDR3 contains 15 residues. The CDR3 loop reads CASSLTGGPSEKLFF. CDR3 DNA: TGTGCCAGCAGCTTGACAGGGGGTCCGTCTGAAAAACTGTTTTTT.

CDR3 nucleotide sequence: TGTGCTAGTGGTTTGGTACCTAGCGGGGGTCTCGTCAATGAGCAGTTCTTC. Translation gives CASGLVPSGGLVNEQFF. The chain couples TRBV12-5 to TRBJ2-1; 10 bases line up with TRBD2. This CDR3 spans 17 amino acids. V shed 0 bases, J shed 6 bases, and the junction held 8 bases outside the gene matches. Germline values: CDR1 LGHNT, CDR2 FRNRAP.

The J gene is TRBJ2-5, the V gene TRBV6-5; D is undetermined. Looked up from germline, CDR1 is MNHEY and CDR2 is SVGAGI. The CDR3 consists of 14 residues. The V end was cut by 6 bases, the J end by 4 bases, with 15 bases between. DNA of the CDR3: TGTGCCAGCAGCGAGGCAAGAGGAGCAGAGACCCAGTACTTC. It encodes CASSEARGAETQYF.

This clone was observed a few times. The chain joins TRBV29-1 to TRBJ2-1, with TRBD2 matching over 8 bases. The CDR3 spans 15 residues. Losses at the gene ends were 2 bases for V and 3 bases for J; bases not matched to a gene: 6. Germline CDR1 SQVTM, CDR2 ANQGSEA. DNA of the CDR3: TGCAGCGTTGAACCTCGGGAGGGAGGCTACAATGAGCAGTTCTTC. As protein: CSVEPREGGYNEQFF.

This clone was seen just once. The rearrangement links TRBV6-5 to TRBJ1-4, with D unresolved. Per germline, CDR1 MNHEY and CDR2 SVGAGI. The V gene lost 0 bases and the J gene lost 4 bases, with 3 bases spanning the gap. This CDR3 contains 13 residues. The CDR3 region has the DNA TGTGCCAGCAGTTACTCAATTAATGAAAAACTGTTTTTT. Amino acid sequence: CASSYSINEKLFF.

The rearrangement joins TRBV6-5 to TRBJ1-1; D not certain. V lost 6 bases to trimming and J lost 0 bases, with 8 bases between them. There are 13 residues in the CDR3. Per the germline V gene, CDR1 is MNHEY and CDR2 is SVGAGI. Here the CDR3 reads CASRRALNTEAFF. CDR3 DNA sequence: TGTGCCAGCAGGAGGGCTCTGAACACTGAAGCTTTCTTT.

The chain uses TRBV11-1 and TRBJ2-1; 9 bases match TRBD2. This CDR3 has 13 residues. With 8 bases clipped from V and 5 bases from J, the junction kept 4 bases outside the gene matches. Germline CDR1 and CDR2: SGHAT and FQDESV (reference sequence). CDR3 amino acids: CASQGLANNEQFF. For the CDR3, the DNA is TGTGCCAGCCAAGGACTAGCGAACAATGAGCAGTTCTTC.

Turning to this clone: Other nucleotide sequences from this sample produce the same CDR3. The V and J genes are TRBV5-1 and TRBJ2-1, with unresolved D. V dropped 0 bases and J dropped 1 base, with 8 bases sitting between them. CDR1 is SGHRS, CDR2 YFSETQ, per germline. The CDR3 has 15 amino acids. CDR3 protein: CASSLEWGSYNEQFF. For the CDR3, the DNA is TGCGCCAGCAGCTTGGAATGGGGATCCTACAATGAGCAGTTCTTC.